This entry concerns a single T cell receptor beta chain. A J-beta primer mix and a sample-barcoded 5' primer were used in a second PCR of about 6 to 12 cycles. MiXCR, applied by TCRdb to the 5' RACE reads, yields one record per CDR3 protein. This sample has more than 1 million distinct CDR3 sequences; around 45% occur once, and the top ten carry approximately 20%. The sample originates from a study of blood T cells in healthy people across ages. Each sample gave at least 7 million isolated PBMCs. CDR3 length: 16 residues. The V and J ends lost 1 base and 2 bases, in that order; junction bases with no gene match: 8. CDR1 and CDR2 from the germline V gene are SGHRS and YFSETQ.

This TCR derives from a woman aged 55-70 years in good health. This sequence joins TRBV5-1 and TRBJ2-5, with 7 positions matching TRBD1. The sample taken for sequencing was blood. The CDR3: CASSLMGQLIQETQYF. The CDR3 DNA sequence: TGCGCCAGCAGCTTGATGGGACAGCTTATACAAGAGACCCAGTACTTC.